The T cell receptor (beta chain) described here comes from a study of blood T cell repertoires in COVID-19. Background on the study: T cells, B-cell-depleted T cells, or PBMCs provided the cDNA or gDNA that served as material.

Seattle cases were enrolled at active infection and followed longitudinally. Clones were read by immunoSEQ multiplex PCR, and TCRdb kept only the in-frame ones, dropping some. The sample lists tens of thousands of clones, approximately 83% seen once, with around 9.6% in the top ten. The CDR3 runs to 15 residues. The trim removed 5 bases at V and 7 bases at J, leaving 6 bases unmatched. Germline V gene lookup returns CDR1 LNHDA and CDR2 SQIVND (reference sequence). The sequence came from an elderly man with COVID-19, enrolled during active disease. The genes are TRBV19 and TRBJ1-6; 9 nucleotides align to TRBD1. Material: peripheral blood. DNA of the CDR3: TGTGCCAGTAGTCAGGGACAGGGAAGGAATTCACCCCTCCACTTT. Protein product: CASSQGQGRNSPLHF.